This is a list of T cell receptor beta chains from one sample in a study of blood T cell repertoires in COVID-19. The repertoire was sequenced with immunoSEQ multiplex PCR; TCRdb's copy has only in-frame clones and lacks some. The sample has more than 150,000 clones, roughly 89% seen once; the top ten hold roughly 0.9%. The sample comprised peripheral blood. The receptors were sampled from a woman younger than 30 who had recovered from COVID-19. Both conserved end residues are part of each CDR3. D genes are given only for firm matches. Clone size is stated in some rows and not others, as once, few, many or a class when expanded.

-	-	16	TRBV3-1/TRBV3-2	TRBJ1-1	CASSQDRRPMNTEAFF	TGTGCCAGCAGCCAAGATAGGAGGCCCATGAACACTGAAGCTTTCTTT
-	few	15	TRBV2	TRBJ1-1	CASRERSGLNTEAFF	TGTGCCAGCAGGGAACGGTCAGGGCTAAACACTGAAGCTTTCTTT
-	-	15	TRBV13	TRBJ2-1	CASSILEGSYNEQFF	TGTGCCAGCAGCATCCTAGAAGGATCCTACAATGAGCAGTTCTTC
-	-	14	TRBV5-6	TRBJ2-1	CASSLGTSYNEQFF	TGTGCCAGCAGCTTGGGTACTAGTTACAATGAGCAGTTCTTC
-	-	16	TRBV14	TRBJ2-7	CASSPSRAGSWREQYF	TGTGCCAGCAGCCCGAGCAGGGCGGGGAGTTGGCGCGAGCAGTACTTC
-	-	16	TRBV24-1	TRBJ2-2	CATSDPGIPNTGELFF	TGTGCCACCAGTGACCCCGGGATACCGAACACCGGGGAGCTGTTTTTT
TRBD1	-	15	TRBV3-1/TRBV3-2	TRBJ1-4	CASSPTGEMNEKLFF	TGTGCCAGCAGCCCGACAGGGGAGATGAATGAAAAACTGTTTTTT
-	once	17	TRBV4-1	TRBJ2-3	CASSQSTLAASTDTQYF	TGCGCCAGCAGCCAATCAACTTTAGCGGCTAGCACAGATACGCAGTATTTT
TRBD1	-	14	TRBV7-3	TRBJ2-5	CASSPDRDQETQYF	TGTGCCAGCAGCCCGGACAGGGACCAAGAGACCCAGTACTTC
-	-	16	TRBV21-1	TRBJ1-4	CASSKEEGRHNEKLFF	TGTGCCAGCAGCAAAGAAGAGGGCAGACATAATGAAAAACTGTTTTTT